Below, one T cell receptor (beta chain) is given with its context. The antigen is unknown. The data belong to a study of OX40 agonist ivuxolimab in advanced cancers. Study outcomes and limitations: CD4+ T cells averaged fewer expanded clones than CD8+ T cells.

The CDR3 is 14 residues long. Germline CDR1 reads MNHEY; CDR2 reads SVGAGI. Trimming took 6 bases from V and 6 from J, leaving 16 bases between them. Only in-frame clones appear in the TCRdb table, and some are missing; sequencing was by immunoSEQ multiplex PCR. Here the sample spans tens of thousands of clones, approximately 84% being singletons. This sequence joins TRBV6-5 and TRBJ2-3; D remains ambiguous. The source material was CD4+ or CD8+ T cells sorted from blood, sampled in a trial of the OX40 agonist ivuxolimab. The receptor's source is an adult with an advanced solid tumor such as melanoma, head and neck, liver or kidney cancer. This CDR3 is CASSGWPSLDTQYF. The DNA for the CDR3 is TGTGCCAGCAGCGGTTGGCCGTCTCTTGATACGCAGTATTTT.